The clone carrying this T cell receptor (beta chain) was seen repeatedly, ten times or more. TCRdb analysed the RT-PCR reads with MiXCR anew, one entry per CDR3 protein. The sample lists almost 700,000 distinct CDR3 sequences; around 14% were seen once. The CDR3 sequence is 13 residues long. V was cut by 3 bases and J by 0 bases, with 5 bases left in between. Sequences were obtained from memory CD4+ T cells from blood. The rearrangement links TRBV12-3 or TRBV12-4 to TRBJ1-1; D remains unclear. The TCR sequence derives from a female donor in good health, serving as a healthy control. CDR3 DNA sequence: TGTGCCAGCAGTTTCGATCTGAACACTGAAGCTTTCTTT. It codes for CASSFDLNTEAFF.